The text below deals with one T cell receptor (beta chain). Antigen unknown. The CDR3 is made up of 18 amino acids. Germline V lookup: CDR1 SEHNR, CDR2 FQNEAQ (reference sequence). With V trimmed by 5 bases and J by 6 bases, 16 bases remained unmatched. Investigators separated out CD4+ T cells once 10 days of culture had passed. Subjects were given two BNT162b2 or mRNA-1273 vaccine doses. The data stem from a study of vaccination effects on CD4 cells after COVID-19. At the level of the study: Post-vaccine draws lagged the second dose by a median of 72 days. Peptides at roughly 10 ug/ml and IL-2 at roughly 9.3 IU/ml were added to two million PBMC per well. Points from the study as a whole: The study got few convalescent patients and did not collect any early post-infection timepoints.

The repertoire was sequenced with immunoSEQ multiplex PCR; TCRdb's copy has only in-frame clones and lacks some. The profile shows 40,000 or so clones, 72% of them singletons. The clonotype originates from a human donor who received a COVID-19 vaccine. The chain carries TRBV7-9 and TRBJ2-2, with 9 positions matching TRBD1. Sequencing was performed on CD4+ T cells from PBMCs cultured without peptide, taken after COVID-19 vaccination. Here the CDR3 DNA reads TGTGCCAGCAGCCTCAGGAGACCCCGGGACAGGGCATCCGGGGAGCTGTTTTTT. As protein: CASSLRRPRDRASGELFF.